These T cell receptor beta chains were read from a single sample in a study of OX40 agonist ivuxolimab in advanced cancers. Libraries were prepared by immunoSEQ multiplex PCR; TCRdb keeps only in-frame clonotypes and omits some of them. The sample comprises roughly 62,000 clones, around 84% of which are singletons, and roughly 2.4% rests with the top ten. The sample consisted of CD4+ or CD8+ T cells sorted from blood, taken in a trial of the OX40 agonist ivuxolimab. Every receptor here comes from an adult with an advanced solid tumor such as melanoma, head and neck, liver or kidney cancer. CDR3s include the opening cysteine and the closing phenylalanine or tryptophan. The D gene is left open where the match is weak. Not every row has a clone size; where given, it reads once, few, many or a size class.

clone_size	d_call	v_call	j_call	cdr3_aa	cdr3_nt
few	TRBD2	TRBV5-1	TRBJ2-7	CASSFGGSGGDEQYF	TGCGCCAGCAGCTTCGGTGGTAGCGGGGGCGACGAGCAGTACTTC
NA	NA	TRBV5-8	TRBJ2-2	CASSLGLSPTGELFF	TGTGCCAGCAGCTTGGGACTCAGTCCCACCGGGGAGCTGTTTTTT
NA	TRBD1	TRBV7-9	TRBJ1-1	CASSVETGVSEAFF	TGTGCCAGCAGCGTAGAGACAGGGGTGTCTGAAGCTTTCTTT
NA	NA	TRBV6-6	TRBJ1-2	CASSYDGYGYTF	TGTGCCAGCAGTTACGATGGCTATGGCTACACCTTC
NA	TRBD1	TRBV5-4	TRBJ2-5	CASRLGQGLWETQYF	TGTGCCAGCAGATTGGGACAGGGTTTATGGGAGACCCAGTACTTC
few	TRBD2	TRBV5-1	TRBJ2-2	CASSLTPGGPTGELFF	TGCGCCAGCAGCTTAACTCCGGGGGGGCCAACCGGGGAGCTGTTTTTT
NA	NA	TRBV14	TRBJ2-2	CASSQEVGAGELFF	TGTGCCAGCAGCCAAGAAGTAGGGGCCGGGGAGCTGTTTTTT
NA	TRBD1	TRBV5-4	TRBJ2-1	CASSPTGDNEQFF	TGTGCCAGCAGCCCGACAGGGGACAATGAGCAGTTCTTC
NA	TRBD2	TRBV6-4	TRBJ2-2	CASSPLAGYSNTGELFF	TGTGCCAGCAGCCCACTAGCGGGGTACTCGAACACCGGGGAGCTGTTTTTT
NA	TRBD1	TRBV6-1	TRBJ1-2	CASSKGQGLGYTF	TGTGCCAGCAGTAAGGGACAGGGGCTCGGCTACACCTTC
NA	NA	TRBV5-4	TRBJ2-3	CASSLGYSTDTQYF	TGTGCCAGCAGCTTGGGGTACAGCACAGATACGCAGTATTTT
NA	TRBD2	TRBV9	TRBJ2-3	CASSPKLAVGTDTQYF	TGTGCCAGCAGCCCCAAACTAGCGGTTGGCACAGATACGCAGTATTTT
NA	TRBD2	TRBV19	TRBJ2-2	CASSIVGLAGNTGELFF	TGTGCCAGTAGTATCGTGGGACTAGCTGGGAACACCGGGGAGCTGTTTTTT
NA	TRBD2	TRBV7-2	TRBJ2-1	CASSSRRGDHYNEQFF	TGTGCCAGCAGCTCGCGCCGGGGGGACCACTACAATGAGCAGTTCTTC
NA	NA	TRBV6-4	TRBJ1-6	CASSAQSYNSPLHF	TGTGCCAGCAGCGCCCAATCCTATAATTCACCCCTCCACTTT
few	TRBD1	TRBV5-1	TRBJ2-5	CASSRRTGGQETQYF	TGCGCCAGCAGCCGCCGGACAGGGGGCCAAGAGACCCAGTACTTC
NA	NA	TRBV6-1	TRBJ2-7	CASSITGSAEQYF	TGTGCCAGCAGTATAACAGGGAGTGCCGAGCAGTACTTC
few	NA	TRBV25-1	TRBJ1-1	CASSEYREGEAFF	TGTGCCAGCAGTGAATATCGGGAAGGTGAAGCTTTCTTT
NA	NA	TRBV28	TRBJ2-7	CASRITDHTSYEQYF	TGTGCCAGCAGGATCACCGACCATACCTCCTACGAGCAGTACTTC
NA	NA	TRBV7-3	TRBJ1-1	CASSPQGRGGMNTEAFF	TGTGCCAGCAGCCCCCAGGGGAGGGGCGGCATGAACACTGAAGCTTTCTTT
once	NA	TRBV6-5	TRBJ1-1	CASSSSGTSGTEAFF	TGTGCCAGCAGTTCCTCCGGGACCTCGGGCACTGAAGCTTTCTTT
NA	TRBD1	TRBV18	TRBJ1-4	CASSPDRGSDEKLFF	TGTGCCAGCTCACCGGACAGGGGTAGCGATGAAAAACTGTTTTTT
NA	NA	TRBV20-1	TRBJ2-5	CSAIQETQYF	TGCAGTGCTATTCAAGAGACCCAGTACTTC
NA	NA	TRBV11-1	TRBJ2-3	CASSRGWGESTGTDTQYF	TGTGCCAGCAGCCGAGGGTGGGGGGAGTCCACCGGCACAGATACGCAGTATTTT
once	NA	TRBV4-2	TRBJ1-1	CASSQAAGDGTEAFF	TGTGCCAGCAGCCAAGCCGCAGGGGATGGCACTGAAGCTTTCTTT
NA	NA	TRBV7-2	TRBJ2-7	CASSFKPAEQYF	TGTGCCAGCAGCTTTAAGCCGGCCGAGCAGTACTTC
NA	NA	TRBV9	TRBJ2-7	CASSVGPDPMVEQYF	TGTGCCAGCAGCGTTGGTCCTGATCCAATGGTGGAGCAGTACTTC
NA	NA	TRBV5-1	TRBJ2-5	CASSSASSMETQYF	TGCGCCAGCAGCTCGGCCAGTTCGATGGAGACCCAGTACTTC
NA	NA	TRBV6-1	TRBJ1-5	CASSERGWGSNQPQHF	TGTGCCAGCAGTGAACGGGGATGGGGCAGCAATCAGCCCCAGCATTTT
NA	NA	TRBV6-5	TRBJ1-1	CASSNTHLNTEAFF	TGTGCCAGCAGCAACACCCACTTGAACACTGAAGCTTTCTTT
NA	TRBD1	TRBV18	TRBJ1-5	CASSPSGQDQPQHF	TGTGCCAGCTCACCCTCCGGACAGGATCAGCCCCAGCATTTT
NA	NA	TRBV2	TRBJ1-1	CASSEASNTEAFF	TGTGCCAGCAGTGAGGCATCGAACACTGAAGCTTTCTTT
once	NA	TRBV6-1	TRBJ2-7	CASSEGYSSYEQYF	TGTGCCAGCAGCGAGGGGTATAGCTCCTACGAGCAGTACTTC
NA	NA	TRBV6-5	TRBJ1-2	CASIPVFSGGYGYTF	TGTGCCAGCATCCCCGTTTTTAGCGGAGGCTATGGCTACACCTTC
NA	NA	TRBV5-6	TRBJ1-3	CASTYGPRGENTIYF	TGTGCCAGCACCTACGGGCCCAGGGGAGAAAACACCATATATTTT
NA	TRBD1	TRBV18	TRBJ1-2	CASSPGTGGVGYTF	TGTGCCAGCTCACCGGGGACAGGGGGCGTTGGCTACACCTTC
NA	TRBD1	TRBV5-6	TRBJ2-5	CASSKVGQGASETQYF	TGTGCCAGCAGCAAAGTGGGACAGGGGGCGTCGGAGACCCAGTACTTC
NA	TRBD1	TRBV6-1	TRBJ2-7	CASSEAPGTAYEQYF	TGTGCCAGCAGTGAAGCGCCCGGGACAGCCTACGAGCAGTACTTC